The T cell receptor beta chain under discussion was sequenced for a study of blood T cells in healthy people across ages. Together with a sample-barcoded 5' primer, a J-beta primer mix was included in a second PCR lasting roughly 7 to 11 cycles. Via MiXCR, TCRdb re-called the 5' RACE reads, giving one row per CDR3 protein. The sample includes under 750,000 distinct CDR3 sequences, roughly 43% of them seen just once. There are 16 residues in the CDR3. Germline-derived CDR1 and CDR2 are SGHRS and YFSETQ. V lost 2 bases to trimming and J lost 0 bases, with 13 bases between them. Each sample yielded at least 6 million isolated PBMCs.

The TCR originated in a man at least 80 years old in good health. V and J are TRBV5-1 and TRBJ2-3; tentative D call: TRBD2 (7 bases). Sequencing input: blood. CDR3 DNA sequence: TGCGCCAGCAGCTTATCCGGGGGGACAAGCACAGATACGCAGTATTTT. Amino acid sequence: CASSLSGGTSTDTQYF.